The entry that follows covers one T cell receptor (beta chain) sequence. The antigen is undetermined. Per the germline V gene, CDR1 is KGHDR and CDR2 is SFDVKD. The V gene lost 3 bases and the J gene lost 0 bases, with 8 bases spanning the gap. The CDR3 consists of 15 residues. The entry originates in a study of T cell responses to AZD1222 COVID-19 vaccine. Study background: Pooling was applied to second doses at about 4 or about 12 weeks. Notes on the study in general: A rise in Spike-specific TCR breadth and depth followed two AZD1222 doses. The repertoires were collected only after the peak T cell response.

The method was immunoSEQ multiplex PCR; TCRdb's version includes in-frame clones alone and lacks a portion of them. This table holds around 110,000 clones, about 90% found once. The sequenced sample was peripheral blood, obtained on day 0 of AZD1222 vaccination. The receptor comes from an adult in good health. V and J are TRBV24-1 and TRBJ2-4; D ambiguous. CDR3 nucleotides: TGTGCCACCAGTGATACTGGGATAGCCAAAAACATTCAGTACTTC. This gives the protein CATSDTGIAKNIQYF.